This passage covers 28 T cell receptor beta chains from one sample sequenced in a study of CD8 T cells in Susac syndrome. Random hexamers primed reverse transcription of about 0.45 to 1 ug RNA. TCRdb re-derived calls from the immunoSEQ multiplex PCR reads in MiXCR, one entry per CDR3 protein. Seen here are about 190,000 distinct CDR3 sequences, more than 85% observed once, and the top ten hold around 0.16%. What was sequenced was CD8+ T cells from PBMCs. All receptors derive from a human donor with Susac syndrome.

The rearrangement uses TRBV7-9 and TRBJ1-1, with D tentatively TRBD1 (5 bases). Germline CDR1 and CDR2: SEHNR and FQNEAQ (reference sequence). The CDR3 is 14 amino acids. The V gene lost 0 bases and the J gene lost 3 bases, with 8 bases spanning the gap. In DNA form, the CDR3 reads TGTGCCAGCAGCTTAGCGACGGGGCACACTGAAGCTTTCTTT. Translated: CASSLATGHTEAFF. The full variable domain, rest sourced from reference TRBV7-9 and TRBJ1-1, is DTGVSQNPRHKITKRGQNVTFRCDPISEHNRLYWYRQTLGQGPEFLTYFQNEAQLEKSRLLSDRFSAERPKGSFSTLEIQRTEQGDSAMYLCASSLATGHTEAFFGQGTRLTVV.

This chain uses TRBV12-3 or TRBV12-4 with TRBJ1-5; no clear D gene. The CDR3 is 15 amino acids. V was cut by 2 bases and J by 0 bases, with 8 bases left in between. This CDR3 is CASSLSSYSNQPQHF. The DNA for the CDR3 is TGTGCCAGCAGTTTATCGTCCTATAGCAATCAGCCCCAGCATTTT.

This clonotype was observed once. J is TRBJ1-3 and V is TRBV18; 8 positions match TRBD1. Germline trimming cut 1 base from V and 6 bases from J; bases unmatched to any gene: 8. Germline V gene lookup returns CDR1 KGHSH and CDR2 LQKENI. This CDR3 has 16 amino acids. CDR3 in amino acids: CASSPRGQAPVNTIYF. CDR3 sequence (DNA): TGTGCCAGCTCACCACGGGGACAGGCTCCAGTAAACACCATATATTTT.

The V call is TRBV6-6, the J call TRBJ1-1; no clear D. Trimming stripped 0 bases from V and 7 bases from J, with 12 bases between. Looked up from germline, CDR1 is MNHNY and CDR2 is SVGAGI (reference sequence). The CDR3 consists of 14 residues. CDR3 residues: CASSYSSRFLEAFF. CDR3 nucleotides: TGTGCCAGCAGTTACTCCAGCAGGTTCCTTGAAGCTTTCTTT.

This clonotype showed up just once. This rearrangement joins TRBV6-2 or TRBV6-3 to TRBJ2-7; D uncertain. This CDR3 is built from 13 residues. Germline CDR1 is MNHEY and CDR2 is SVGEGT. V was shortened by 6 bases and J by 3 bases, with 12 bases between the two germline ends. The CDR3 coding sequence is TGTGCCAGCAGCTCACCCACGAACTACGAGCAGTACTTC. Amino acids: CASSSPTNYEQYF.

V and J are TRBV6-5 and TRBJ2-7; 9 positions agree with TRBD1. This CDR3 is 14 amino acids long. Germline V CDR1 and CDR2: MNHEY, SVGAGI. V lost 2 bases, J lost 1 base, and 0 bases stayed unmatched. The CDR3 nucleotides read TGTGCCAGCAGTTACGGACAGGGGTCCTACGAGCAGTACTTC. This gives the protein CASSYGQGSYEQYF.

This rearrangement joins TRBV9 to TRBJ2-3, with TRBD2 as a possible D gene (6 bases). V was trimmed by 7 bases and J by 0 bases, leaving 12 bases between them. This CDR3 is built from 14 residues. Germline loops: CDR1 SGDLS, CDR2 YYNGEE. Written as DNA, the CDR3 is TGTGCCAGCGACCCAGGGACTAGCACAGATACGCAGTATTTT. It translates to CASDPGTSTDTQYF. The full variable domain, completed using reference TRBV9 and TRBJ2-3, is DSGVTQTPKHLITATGQRVTLRCSPRSGDLSVYWYQQSLDQGLQFLIQYYNGEERAKGNILERFSAQQFPDLHSELNLSSLELGDSALYFCASDPGTSTDTQYFGPGTRLTVL.

The chain uses TRBV19 and TRBJ1-2; D unresolved. Germline CDR1 reads LNHDA; CDR2 reads SQIVND (reference sequence). CDR3 length: 12 residues. Between the trimmed V and J ends, which lost 8 bases and 0 bases, there was a span of 7 bases. The CDR3 is CASSDPNYGYTF. CDR3 sequence (DNA): TGTGCCAGTTCAGATCCTAACTATGGCTACACCTTC. The full variable domain, rest sourced from reference TRBV19 and TRBJ1-2, is DGGITQSPKYLFRKEGQNVTLSCEQNLNHDAMYWYRQDPGQGLRLIYYSQIVNDFQKGDIAEGYSVSREKKESFPLTVTSAQKNPTAFYLCASSDPNYGYTFGSGTRLTVV.

The chain combines TRBV12-2 with TRBJ2-4; the tabulated D call, TRBD2, remains unverified against the DNA. TRBV12-2 is a pseudogene. This CDR3 region has 20 residues. CDR3 sequence reads: CASRPAGASGGNLAKNIQYF. The CDR3 bases are TGTGCAAGTCGCCCTGCCGGGGCTAGCGGGGGGAATCTAGCCAAAAACATTCAGTACTTC.

A word on this clonotype: A junction boundary mismatches the germline segment, possibly from a read error. The chain is built from TRBV6-2 or TRBV6-3 and TRBJ2-3; no definite D call. CDR3 size: 12 residues. Germline V gene data show CDR1 as MNHEY and CDR2 as SVGEGT. Here the CDR3 reads CASSQVTVTQYF. The CDR3 nucleotides are TGTGCCAGCAGTCAAGTTACAGTTACGCAGTATTTT.

The chain couples TRBV11-2 to TRBJ1-6, with 7 bases aligning to TRBD1. CDR3 size: 16 residues. After removal of 1 base from V and 6 bases from J, the junction contained 6 bases not matched to a gene. CDR1 and CDR2 (germline): SGHAT, FQNNGV. CDR3 DNA: TGTGCCAGCAGCTTAGTTAAGGACAGGTTTAATTCACCCCTCCACTTT. This codes for CASSLVKDRFNSPLHF.

This sequence joins TRBV20-1 and TRBJ2-1; 11 nucleotides agree with TRBD2. The CDR3 sequence is 15 residues long. Germline CDR1 and CDR2: DFQATT and SNEGSKA (reference sequence). The V gene end was trimmed by 0 bases and the J gene end by 9 bases; junction bases not matched to a gene: 7. This chain's CDR3 is CSARDQTSGRREQFF. The CDR3, as DNA: TGCAGTGCTAGAGATCAAACTAGCGGGAGACGTGAGCAGTTCTTC.

V is TRBV20-1 and J is TRBJ1-5, with D uncertain. V was shortened by 2 bases and J by 6 bases, with 11 bases between the two germline ends. The CDR3 is made up of 13 amino acids. Germline V gene lookup returns CDR1 DFQATT and CDR2 SNEGSKA (reference sequence). CDR3 bases: TGCAGTGCTAGAACTCAGCGGGTTCAGCCCCAGCATTTT. It is translated as CSARTQRVQPQHF.

V gene TRBV4-2 combines with J gene TRBJ2-7; D is possibly TRBD2 (5 bases). The CDR3 runs 15 residues. Germline loops: CDR1 LGHNA, CDR2 YNFKEQ. V was clipped by 0 bases and J by 0 bases, with 9 bases between them. The CDR3 coding sequence is TGTGCCAGCAGCCAAGATTACGGGGTCTCCTACGAGCAGTACTTC. It is translated as CASSQDYGVSYEQYF.

V gene TRBV19 combines with J gene TRBJ2-5; TRBD1 agrees at 7 bases. Germline CDR1 and CDR2: LNHDA and SQIVND (reference sequence). The CDR3 runs to 14 residues. V lost 5 bases and J lost 5; bases outside the gene matches: 8. CDR3: CASSLRQGVETQYF. In nucleotides, the CDR3 is TGTGCCAGTAGTCTACGACAGGGTGTGGAGACCCAGTACTTC.

The chain recombines TRBV9 with TRBJ2-7, with D perhaps TRBD2 (5 bases). Germline lookup yields CDR1 SGDLS and CDR2 YYNGEE. Between the trimmed V and J ends, which lost 1 base and 6 bases, there was a span of 14 bases. The CDR3 covers 14 residues. The CDR3 DNA follows: TGTGCCAGCAGCGTATCTAGCATGCCCATCGAGCAGTACTTC. Protein: CASSVSSMPIEQYF.

The chain carries TRBV2 and TRBJ1-4; 9 bases map to TRBD1. Germline-derived CDR1 and CDR2 are SNHLY and FYNNEI. V lost 3 bases, J lost 5 bases, and 7 bases stayed unmatched. The CDR3 sequence is 16 residues long. This CDR3 reads CASSEDGTGKNEKLFF. The CDR3 nucleotides read TGTGCCAGCAGTGAGGACGGGACAGGGAAAAATGAAAAACTGTTTTTT.

This chain connects TRBV15 to TRBJ1-5, with 9 bases lining up with TRBD1. Germline CDR1 LNHNV, CDR2 YYDKDF (reference sequence). Germline trimming cut 4 bases from V and 9 bases from J; bases unmatched to any gene: 7. The CDR3 has 14 amino acids. CDR3 in DNA: TGTGCCACCAGCACCGGGACAGGGAGGCGGCCCCAGCATTTT. Encoded protein: CATSTGTGRRPQHF. The whole variable domain, remainder taken from reference TRBV15 and TRBJ1-5, is DAMVIQNPRYQVTQFGKPVTLSCSQTLNHNVMYWYQQKSSQAPKLLFHYYDKDFNNEADTPDNFQSRRPNTSFCFLDIRSPGLGDTAMYLCATSTGTGRRPQHFGDGTRLSIL.

The genes are TRBV9 and TRBJ2-5; 9 nucleotides line up with TRBD1. From germline, CDR1 is SGDLS and CDR2 YYNGEE. The CDR3 is 17 amino acids. V was pared by 2 bases and J by 5 bases, with 13 bases of the junction left unmatched. The CDR3 DNA follows: TGTGCCAGCAGCGTTACGGACAGGGGCTCTTTTGGGGAGACCCAGTACTTC. This codes for CASSVTDRGSFGETQYF.

This sequence joins TRBV20-1 and TRBJ1-2; a possible D gene is TRBD1 (5 bases). Trimming pared 6 bases from V and 5 bases from J, leaving 19 bases between. From germline, CDR1 is DFQATT and CDR2 SNEGSKA (reference sequence). This CDR3 comprises 14 residues. In nucleotides, the CDR3 is TGCAGTGCCACAAGGGGATCATCGGAGTATGGCTACACCTTC. Protein: CSATRGSSEYGYTF.

The CDR3 loop is CASSADRNQETQYF. In DNA form, the CDR3 reads TGTGCCAGCTCAGCGGACAGGAACCAAGAGACCCAGTACTTC. V is TRBV18 and J is TRBJ2-5; 7 bases line up with TRBD1. The J segment lost 0 bases and the V segment lost 5 bases, leaving 3 bases of the junction unmatched. Germline V gene data show CDR1 as KGHSH and CDR2 as LQKENI. This CDR3 comprises 14 residues.

The genes are TRBV7-9 and TRBJ1-1; unclear D gene. The V end lost 2 bases, the J end lost 12 bases, and 13 bases lay between the germline ends. Germline V gene data show CDR1 as SEHNR and CDR2 as FQNEAQ (reference sequence). The CDR3 totals 12 residues. The CDR3 DNA reads TGTGCCAGCAGCTTACCCCCCGACACGTCTTTCTTT. Its translation is CASSLPPDTSFF.

The chain joins TRBV3-1 to TRBJ1-6, with D perhaps matching TRBD1 (5 bases). Trimming removed 1 base from V and 7 bases from J, with 8 bases in between. This CDR3 has 14 amino acids. From germline, CDR1 is LGHDT and CDR2 YNNKEL (reference sequence). The CDR3 sequence is CASSQGGENSPLHF. As DNA, the CDR3 is TGTGCCAGCAGCCAAGGAGGGGAAAATTCACCCCTCCACTTT.

This clonotype appeared once. The chain recombines TRBV19 with TRBJ1-1; 7 nucleotides line up with TRBD1. The CDR3 totals 15 residues. Germline lookup yields CDR1 LNHDA and CDR2 SQIVND (reference sequence). V shed 0 bases, J shed 3 bases, and the junction held 4 bases outside the gene matches. The CDR3 reads CASSIEGRGDTEAFF. The CDR3 DNA reads TGTGCCAGTAGTATAGAGGGCAGGGGGGACACTGAAGCTTTCTTT.

V gene TRBV4-1 combines with J gene TRBJ2-7; weak D call: TRBD1 (5 bases). V dropped 0 bases and J dropped 6 bases, with 12 bases sitting between them. CDR1 is MGHRA, CDR2 YSYEKL, per germline. CDR3 length: 14 amino acids. The DNA of the CDR3 is TGCGCCAGCAGCCAAGAGGCAGGGTTATCCGAGCAGTACTTC. It encodes CASSQEAGLSEQYF.

CDR3 amino acids: CASTRQISNTEAFF. The DNA of the CDR3 is TGTGCCAGTACCAGACAAATCTCGAACACTGAAGCTTTCTTT. The chain joins TRBV19 to TRBJ1-1; D is unclear. The CDR3 sequence is 14 residues long. The ends were cut back, 7 bases at V and 1 base at J, with 13 bases in the middle. The V gene's germline CDR1 is LNHDA and CDR2 SQIVND (reference sequence).

This sequence joins TRBV5-1 and TRBJ1-1, with a weak D call TRBD1 (5 bases). The CDR3 contains 14 residues. Trimming took off 0 bases at V and 4 bases at J, with 10 bases between the two ends. Germline values: CDR1 SGHRS, CDR2 YFSETQ. The CDR3 DNA reads as TGCGCCAGCAGCTTGGTGGGGGGTGCCACTGAAGCTTTCTTT. It specifies CASSLVGGATEAFF.

The gene calls are TRBV27 and TRBJ2-3; D unresolved. With 4 bases removed from V and 4 bases from J, the gap between germline ends came to 15 bases. The CDR3 runs 15 residues. Per the germline V gene, CDR1 is MNHEY and CDR2 is SMNVEV (reference sequence). Written as DNA, the CDR3 is TGTGCCAGCAGTTACAGTGGAGCTGCTCCAGATACGCAGTATTTT. It encodes CASSYSGAAPDTQYF.